Listed here are 10 T cell receptor beta chains from one sample, sequenced in a study of T-cell reconstitution after alpha-beta-depleted transplantation in children. Unique molecular identifiers featured in how the TCRbeta library was prepared. TCRdb independently ran MiXCR on the PCR reads; one entry per CDR3 protein. The table shows about 580,000 distinct CDR3 sequences, with approximately 30% occurring only once. Source: PBMCs, taken before TCRalphabeta/CD19-depleted stem cell transplant. Receptors were obtained from a boy younger than two with Wiskott-Aldrich syndrome, due to receive a stem cell transplant.

This sequence joins TRBV2 and TRBJ2-4, with TRBD2 as a possible D gene (6 bases). This CDR3 is built from 15 residues. V was trimmed by 6 bases and J by 1 base, leaving 13 bases between them. Looked up from germline, CDR1 is SNHLY and CDR2 is FYNNEI. The CDR3 nucleotides read TGTGCCAGCAGGGCGGGAACAAGCGCCAAAAACATTCAGTACTTC. The encoded protein is CASRAGTSAKNIQYF.

The chain recombines TRBV4-2 with TRBJ2-7; a weak D match, TRBD2 (6 bases). Germline assignment: CDR1 LGHNA and CDR2 YNFKEQ. The CDR3 consists of 12 residues. Trimming shortened V by 0 bases and J by 10 bases, and 10 bases separated the two germline ends. In DNA, the CDR3 is TGTGCCAGCAGCCAAGACAGGGAGGAACAGTACTTC. It yields the protein CASSQDREEQYF.

The chain uses TRBV7-9 and TRBJ1-1; D might be TRBD1 (5 bases). CDR1 SEHNR and CDR2 FQNEAQ come from the germline V gene (reference sequence). The CDR3 sequence is 17 residues long. Trimming shortened V by 4 bases and J by 3 bases, and 21 bases separated the two germline ends. The CDR3 here is CASSSSGGVFRYTEAFF. CDR3 in DNA: TGTGCCAGCAGCTCCAGTGGGGGGGTGTTCCGCTACACTGAAGCTTTCTTT.

This rearrangement joins TRBV10-2 to TRBJ1-1; D not certain. This CDR3 contains 13 residues. V gave up 8 bases and J gave up 10 bases, with 20 bases separating them. The germline gives CDR1 WSHSY, CDR2 SAAADI. The chain's CDR3 is CASCNSESDSAFF. The CDR3 DNA follows: TGCGCCAGCTGCAACAGCGAATCAGATTCAGCTTTCTTT.

V gene TRBV11-2 combines with J gene TRBJ1-1; TRBD1 agrees at 7 bases. CDR3 length equals 15 residues. The junction had 6 bases not matched to a gene; V was cut back by 2 bases and J by 3 bases. Germline V lookup: CDR1 SGHAT, CDR2 FQNNGV. This chain's CDR3 is CASSLTGALDTEAFF. The CDR3 DNA sequence: TGTGCCAGCAGCTTAACAGGGGCTCTTGACACTGAAGCTTTCTTT.

The chain uses TRBV27 and TRBJ2-1; D unclear. The germline CDR1 and CDR2 sequences are MNHEY and SMNVEV (reference sequence). The CDR3 covers 15 residues. Trimming removed 0 bases from V and 3 bases from J, with 9 bases in between. CDR3 region: CASSLSRTDYNEQFF. The CDR3 DNA sequence: TGTGCCAGCAGTTTATCCAGGACCGACTACAATGAGCAGTTCTTC.

Many counts were recorded for this clonotype. The chain is built from TRBV5-1 and TRBJ2-3, with D tentatively TRBD1 or TRBD2 (5 bases each). The CDR3 totals 13 residues. Germline V CDR1 and CDR2: SGHRS, YFSETQ. V lost 0 bases, J lost 6 bases, and 8 bases lay in between. CDR3 nucleotide sequence: TGCGCCAGCAGCTTGGCCGAGGGGGATACGCAGTATTTT. Amino acid sequence: CASSLAEGDTQYF.

The chain combines TRBV5-5 with TRBJ1-3; a possible D gene is TRBD1 (6 bases). The germline V gene encodes CDR1 SGHKS and CDR2 YYEKEE (reference sequence). This CDR3 is built from 16 residues. V dropped 1 base and J dropped 0 bases, with 11 bases sitting between them. CDR3 DNA: TGTGCCAGCAGCTTGTCAGGGGACAACTCTGGAAACACCATATATTTT. Its protein product is CASSLSGDNSGNTIYF.

V and J are TRBV7-9 and TRBJ2-4; D not certain. The CDR3 loop spans 16 amino acids. Deletions cut 5 bases from V and 3 bases from J, with 17 bases between. Germline V gene lookup returns CDR1 SEHNR and CDR2 FQNEAQ (reference sequence). The CDR3 loop is CASSPTGTIGKNIQYF. CDR3 DNA sequence: TGTGCCAGCAGCCCCACCGGCACGATCGGCAAAAACATTCAGTACTTC.

This clonotype has a count of ten or more. The rearrangement uses TRBV7-2 and TRBJ2-1; 9 bases line up with TRBD2. Trimming removed 5 bases from V and 3 bases from J; junction bases left unmatched: 8. In germline, CDR1 is SGHTA, CDR2 FQGNSA. The CDR3 spans 16 residues. The CDR3 nucleotides are TGTGCCAGCAGCCGAGTAGCTAGCGGGATCTACAATGAGCAGTTCTTC. Protein: CASSRVASGIYNEQFF.